This T cell receptor (beta chain) appears in the sequencing data of a study of T-cell memory formation after mild COVID-19. Constant-segment primers and 5'RACE yielded cDNA libraries for TCR alpha and TCR beta, each carrying sample barcodes and UMIs. MiXCR, run by TCRdb on the 5' RACE reads, gives a single entry per CDR3 protein. Of about 430,000 distinct CDR3 sequences listed, roughly 17% are singletons. With 2 bases removed from V and 8 bases from J, the gap between germline ends came to 9 bases. The CDR3 covers 12 residues. The germline V gene has CDR1 MNHEY and CDR2 SVGAGI. This clonotype was picked up a small number of times.

The source is a man between 18 and 29 years old who had mild COVID-19 (a few samples of this study predate the infection). Cell type and time point are not known. The sequenced sample was PBMCs or a T cell subset sorted from them (not recorded which). The chain recombines TRBV6-5 with TRBJ1-1, with D uncertain. CDR3 protein: CASSYGGIEAFF. The CDR3 DNA follows: TGTGCCAGCAGTTACGGAGGCATAGAAGCTTTCTTT.